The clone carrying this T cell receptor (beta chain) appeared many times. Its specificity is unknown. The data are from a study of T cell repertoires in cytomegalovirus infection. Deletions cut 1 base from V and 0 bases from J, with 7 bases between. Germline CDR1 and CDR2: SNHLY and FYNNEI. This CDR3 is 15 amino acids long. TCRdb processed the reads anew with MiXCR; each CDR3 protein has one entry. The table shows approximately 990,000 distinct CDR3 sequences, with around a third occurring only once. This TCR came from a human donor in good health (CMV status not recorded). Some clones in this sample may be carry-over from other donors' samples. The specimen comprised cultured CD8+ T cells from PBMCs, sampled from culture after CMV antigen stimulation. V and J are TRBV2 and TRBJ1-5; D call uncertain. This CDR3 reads CASSEGSYSNQPQHF. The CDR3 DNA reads TGTGCCAGCAGTGAAGGGAGTTATAGCAATCAGCCCCAGCATTTT.